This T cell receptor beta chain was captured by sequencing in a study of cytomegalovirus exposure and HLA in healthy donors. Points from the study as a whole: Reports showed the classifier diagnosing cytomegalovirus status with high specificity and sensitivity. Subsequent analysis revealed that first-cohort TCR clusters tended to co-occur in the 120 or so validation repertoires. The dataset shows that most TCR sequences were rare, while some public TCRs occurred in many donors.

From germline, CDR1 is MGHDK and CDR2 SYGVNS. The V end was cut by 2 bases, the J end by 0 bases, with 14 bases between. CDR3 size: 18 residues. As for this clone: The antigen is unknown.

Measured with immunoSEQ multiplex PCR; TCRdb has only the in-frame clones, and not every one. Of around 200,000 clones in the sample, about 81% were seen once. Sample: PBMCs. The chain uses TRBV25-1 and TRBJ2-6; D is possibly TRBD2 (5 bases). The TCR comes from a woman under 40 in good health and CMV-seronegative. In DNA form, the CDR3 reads TGTGCCAGCAGTGAACGTTCTGGGCGGGTCTCTGGGGCCAACGTCCTGACTTTC. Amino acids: CASSERSGRVSGANVLTF.